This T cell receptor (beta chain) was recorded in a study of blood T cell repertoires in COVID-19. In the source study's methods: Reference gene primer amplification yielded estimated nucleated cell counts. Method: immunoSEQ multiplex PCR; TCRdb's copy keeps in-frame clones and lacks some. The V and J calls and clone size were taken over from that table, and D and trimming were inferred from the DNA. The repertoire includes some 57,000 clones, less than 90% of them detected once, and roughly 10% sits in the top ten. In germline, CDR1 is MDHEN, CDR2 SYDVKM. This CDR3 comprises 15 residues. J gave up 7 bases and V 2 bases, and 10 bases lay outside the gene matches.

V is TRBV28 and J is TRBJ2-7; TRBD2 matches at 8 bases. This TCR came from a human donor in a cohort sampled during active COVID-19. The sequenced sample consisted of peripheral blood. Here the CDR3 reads CASSLGASGSGEQYF. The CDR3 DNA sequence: TGTGCCAGCAGTTTAGGGGCTAGCGGGTCGGGGGAGCAGTACTTC.